A single sample is the source of the 18 T cell receptor beta chains below, sequenced in a study of shared clonotypes between healthy human individuals. Generated by immunoSEQ multiplex PCR, the TCRdb table keeps only in-frame clones and is missing some. The sample has 2 million to 3 million clones, approximately 90% seen once. What was sequenced was naive CD4+ T cells sorted from blood. Documented subset: CD45RA+ positively selected. Receptor source: a man between 18 and 35 years old in good health.

The rearrangement links TRBV7-2 to TRBJ1-2; no definite D call. V lost 3 bases and J 7 bases, leaving 9 bases between the germline ends. The CDR3 sequence is 12 residues long. Germline loops: CDR1 SGHTA, CDR2 FQGNSA. The CDR3 DNA follows: TGTGCCAGCAGCTTGCTAAATTCTGGCTACACCTTC. This gives the protein CASSLLNSGYTF.

The CDR3 protein is CASSIGGGAGTQYF. CDR3 nucleotides: TGTGCCAGTAGTATTGGCGGGGGCGCCGGGACCCAGTACTTC. The chain combines TRBV19 with TRBJ2-5; tentatively, D is TRBD2 (7 bases). Germline V gives CDR1 LNHDA, CDR2 SQIVND (reference sequence). This CDR3 comprises 14 residues. The V gene lost 3 bases and the J gene lost 7 bases, with 15 bases spanning the gap.

The V and J genes are TRBV2 and TRBJ2-3, with D perhaps TRBD2 (5 bases). The CDR3 runs to 14 residues. The germline gives CDR1 SNHLY, CDR2 FYNNEI. Trimming removed 7 bases at V and 6 bases at J, with 17 bases between. The CDR3 protein is CASMKGLTGDTQYF. Here the CDR3 DNA reads TGTGCCAGCATGAAAGGCCTGACGGGGGATACGCAGTATTTT. The whole variable domain, remainder taken from reference TRBV2 and TRBJ2-3, is EPEVTQTPSHQVTQMGQEVILRCVPISNHLYFYWYRQILGQKVEFLVSFYNNEISEKSEIFDDQFSVERPDGSNFTLKIRSTKLEDSAMYFCASMKGLTGDTQYFGPGTRLTVL.

The rearrangement uses TRBV10-3 and TRBJ2-5, with D possibly being TRBD2 (5 bases). The V end was cut by 3 bases, the J end by 5 bases, with 16 bases between. This CDR3 region has 15 residues. Germline CDR1 reads ENHRY; CDR2 reads SYGVKD. CDR3 amino acids: CAISEAPPEVETQYF. The CDR3 nucleotides read TGTGCCATCAGTGAAGCCCCCCCGGAGGTGGAGACCCAGTACTTC.

The rearrangement uses TRBV5-1 and TRBJ2-6, with 9 bases identical to TRBD1. After removal of 5 bases from V and 0 bases from J, the junction contained 6 bases not matched to a gene. Per germline, CDR1 SGHRS and CDR2 YFSETQ. The CDR3 loop spans 17 amino acids. The CDR3 DNA reads TGCGCCAGCAGTCCGGACAGGGGCCTCTCTGGGGCCAACGTCCTGACTTTC. It codes for CASSPDRGLSGANVLTF.

The chain joins TRBV11-3 to TRBJ2-3; 9 bases are a match to TRBD1. The germline gives CDR1 SGHNT, CDR2 YENEEA. J was trimmed by 0 bases and V by 5 bases; bases with no gene match: 6. This CDR3 has 16 amino acids. This CDR3 is CASSPGTGTSTDTQYF. The CDR3 DNA reads as TGTGCCAGCAGCCCCGGGACAGGGACTAGCACAGATACGCAGTATTTT.

The chain uses TRBV19 and TRBJ2-3; 7 bases fit TRBD2. CDR1 and CDR2 from the germline V gene are LNHDA and SQIVND (reference sequence). With V trimmed by 6 bases and J by 5 bases, 17 bases remained unmatched. The CDR3 contains 17 residues. CDR3 in amino acids: CASRHRSGGGNRDTQYF. The CDR3 nucleotides are TGTGCCAGTAGACACCGCTCTGGCGGGGGAAACCGAGATACGCAGTATTTT.

The rearrangement links TRBV4-1 to TRBJ2-7, with D perhaps matching TRBD1 (6 bases). Germline lookup yields CDR1 MGHRA and CDR2 YSYEKL. There are 15 residues in the CDR3. V dropped 2 bases and J dropped 4 bases, with 15 bases sitting between them. The CDR3 protein is CASSQPTGLSYEQYF. The CDR3 DNA sequence: TGCGCCAGCAGCCAACCGACAGGTCTGTCGTACGAGCAGTACTTC.

As regards this clone: Other DNA sequences in the sample encode the same CDR3. The rearrangement uses TRBV4-1 and TRBJ2-3, with D unclear. This CDR3 has 15 residues. Germline CDR1 is MGHRA and CDR2 is YSYEKL. V lost 0 bases and J 1 base, leaving 8 bases between the germline ends. CDR3 protein: CASSQDGVGTDTQYF. The CDR3 nucleotides read TGCGCCAGCAGCCAAGATGGTGTAGGCACAGATACGCAGTATTTT.

This clone was observed once. The limits of the CDR3 on the DNA are not certain, so only TCRdb's listed CDR3 is given. The V gene is TRBV6-5, the J gene TRBJ1-2. Germline CDR1 MNHEY, CDR2 SVGAGI. Inclusive of both ends, the CDR3 amounts to 14 amino acids. CDR3: CASSSSTTLLGYTF.

This chain links TRBV19 with TRBJ2-1, with D perhaps being TRBD1 or TRBD2 (6 bases each). V was trimmed by 1 base and J by 2 bases, leaving 12 bases between them. Germline CDR1 reads LNHDA; CDR2 reads SQIVND (reference sequence). The CDR3 spans 16 residues. Here the CDR3 reads CASSIGGTKPYNEQFF. The CDR3 region has the DNA TGTGCCAGTAGTATAGGCGGGACAAAACCCTACAATGAGCAGTTCTTC.

Comments on this clone: The sample has other DNA sequences that encode this CDR3 too. J is TRBJ2-1 and V is TRBV7-2; D might be TRBD1 or TRBD2, each matching 5 bases. The CDR3 is 12 residues long. V lost 5 bases and J lost 9, with 11 bases in between. Germline V gene lookup returns CDR1 SGHTA and CDR2 FQGNSA. CDR3 DNA: TGTGCCAGCAGCCCGGTTGGGGGTGAGCAGTTCTTC. Residues: CASSPVGGEQFF.

The chain is built from TRBV5-4 and TRBJ2-5; no clear D gene. V was pared by 4 bases and J by 5 bases, with 9 bases between. The CDR3 has 12 amino acids. The germline gives CDR1 SGHNT, CDR2 YYREEE (reference sequence). The DNA of the CDR3 is TGTGCCAGCAGCAGAGACACGGAGACCCAGTACTTC. It yields the protein CASSRDTETQYF.

This sequence joins TRBV18 and TRBJ2-2; D is unresolved. The V gene lost 3 bases and the J gene lost 2 bases, with 7 bases spanning the gap. This CDR3 is built from 14 residues. In germline, CDR1 is KGHSH, CDR2 LQKENI. This CDR3 is CASSPWANTGELFF. The CDR3 DNA follows: TGTGCCAGCTCACCGTGGGCCAACACCGGGGAGCTGTTTTTT.

This clone has just one count. The chain couples TRBV6-5 to TRBJ2-7; TRBD2 is a possible D gene (6 bases). The germline V and J ends were trimmed by 5 bases and 4 bases, with 18 bases remaining between them. Germline V gene data show CDR1 as MNHEY and CDR2 as SVGAGI. The CDR3 length is 15 residues. CDR3 DNA: TGTGCCAGCAGTCCAACCGGGACTGGCCTTTACGAGCAGTACTTC. Translation: CASSPTGTGLYEQYF.

Of note for this clone: The identical CDR3 is also encoded by other nucleotide sequences in the sample. CDR3 residues: CASSLGDRANTEAFF. The CDR3 nucleotides are TGCGCCAGCAGCTTGGGGGACAGGGCTAATACTGAAGCTTTCTTT. This chain joins TRBV5-1 and TRBJ1-1, with 9 bases lining up with TRBD1. Germline trimming cut 0 bases from V and 5 bases from J; bases unmatched to any gene: 5. The germline V gene has CDR1 SGHRS and CDR2 YFSETQ. This CDR3 spans 15 amino acids.

There are a few counts of this clone. The chain employs TRBV5-4 and TRBJ2-7, with unresolved D. The CDR3 is 13 residues long. The V end lost 0 bases, the J end lost 0 bases, and 4 bases lay between the germline ends. Germline CDR1 SGHNT, CDR2 YYREEE (reference sequence). CDR3 loop: CASSLGNSYEQYF. CDR3 in DNA: TGTGCCAGCAGCTTGGGGAACTCCTACGAGCAGTACTTC. Drawing the rest from reference TRBV5-4 and TRBJ2-7, the complete variable domain is ETGVTQSPTHLIKTRGQQVTLRCSSQSGHNTVSWYQQALGQGPQFIFQYYREEENGRGNFPPRFSGLQFPNYSSELNVNALELDDSALYLCASSLGNSYEQYFGPGTRLTVT.

This CDR3 reads CAWSLGLAWGANVLTF. In DNA, the CDR3 is TGTGCCTGGAGTCTGGGACTAGCGTGGGGGGCCAACGTCCTGACTTTC. This chain links TRBV30 with TRBJ2-6, with TRBD2 identical over 10 bases. The V segment lost 2 bases and the J segment 4 bases; nucleotides outside the gene matches: 5. Germline CDR1 is GTSNPN and CDR2 is SVGIG (reference sequence). CDR3 size: 16 residues.